Each of the 16 T cell receptor beta chains below was sequenced from the same sample in a study of OX40 agonist ivuxolimab in advanced cancers. Measured with immunoSEQ multiplex PCR; TCRdb has only the in-frame clones, and not every one. The data show about 48,000 clones, about 85% seen once. The sample was CD4+ or CD8+ T cells sorted from blood, taken in a trial of the OX40 agonist ivuxolimab. The receptors shown here come from an adult with an advanced solid tumor such as melanoma, head and neck, liver or kidney cancer.

J is TRBJ2-5 and V is TRBV7-2, with D unclear. Trimming took off 3 bases at V and 5 bases at J, with 10 bases between the two ends. Germline CDR1 reads SGHTA; CDR2 reads FQGNSA. This CDR3 spans 13 amino acids. This CDR3 is CASSFPARETQYF. CDR3 bases: TGTGCCAGCAGCTTCCCCGCCAGGGAGACCCAGTACTTC.

The chain is built from TRBV5-6 and TRBJ2-5, with TRBD2 as a possible D gene (6 bases). The CDR3 spans 16 residues. V lost 5 bases and J lost 1, with 18 bases in between. Per the germline V gene, CDR1 is SGHDT and CDR2 is YYEEEE. The CDR3 coding sequence is TGTGCCAGCAGACCACCTAGCGCGCCCCGCCAAGAGACCCAGTACTTC. Its protein product is CASRPPSAPRQETQYF.

V usage is TRBV7-3 and J usage is TRBJ2-7, with D unresolved. The CDR3 runs 13 residues. Germline V gives CDR1 SGHTA, CDR2 FQGTGA. Trimming left V 4 bases short and J 1 base short, with 8 bases between. The CDR3 spells CASSSGSSYEQYF. As DNA, the CDR3 is TGTGCCAGCAGCTCCGGTTCGTCCTACGAGCAGTACTTC.

CDR3 protein: CASSSRLVSTDTQYF. CDR3 nucleotides: TGTGCCAGCAGCTCCAGACTAGTATCCACAGATACGCAGTATTTT. This sequence joins TRBV7-3 and TRBJ2-3; possible D gene TRBD2, 6 bases. The germline CDR1 and CDR2 sequences are SGHTA and FQGTGA. CDR3 length equals 15 residues. V gave up 4 bases and J gave up 2 bases, with 13 bases separating them.

The V call is TRBV5-1, the J call TRBJ2-1, with 10 nucleotides matching TRBD2. Trimming removed 6 bases from V and 5 bases from J; junction bases left unmatched: 8. Germline-derived CDR1 and CDR2 are SGHRS and YFSETQ. The CDR3 is made up of 15 amino acids. In DNA form, the CDR3 reads TGCGCCAGCACCCTCCTAGCGGGAGCAAACAATGAGCAGTTCTTC. Translation gives CASTLLAGANNEQFF.

J is TRBJ2-4 and V is TRBV4-1, with TRBD1 matching over 8 bases. V lost 3 bases and J lost 9; bases outside the gene matches: 13. This CDR3 is 16 amino acids long. CDR1 and CDR2 from the germline V gene are MGHRA and YSYEKL. Here the CDR3 DNA reads TGCGCCAGCAGCCAGGAGGTCGGGAGACAGGGGAGCATTCAGTACTTC. Protein product: CASSQEVGRQGSIQYF.

The chain carries TRBV21-1 and TRBJ2-7; the D call in the table, TRBD2, was not verified against the DNA. TRBV21-1 is listed as a pseudogene. The CDR3 covers 15 residues. The CDR3 bases are TGTGCCAGCAGCAAAGCGCGGGCACGGGGCTACGAGCAGTACTTC. Translated, it gives CASSKARARGYEQYF.

The sample holds one count of this clone. The chain couples TRBV28 to TRBJ1-2, with D perhaps TRBD1 (5 bases). V lost 6 bases and J 6 bases, leaving 11 bases between the germline ends. This CDR3 has 12 amino acids. Germline assignment: CDR1 MDHEN and CDR2 SYDVKM. The DNA for the CDR3 is TGTGCCAGCAGAGCGGGGGTCGATGGCTACACCTTC. Translation gives CASRAGVDGYTF.

The V and J genes are TRBV19 and TRBJ1-1, with a tentative D call TRBD1 (5 bases). Looked up from germline, CDR1 is LNHDA and CDR2 is SQIVND (reference sequence). CDR3 length: 14 residues. The ends were cut back, 6 bases at V and 1 base at J, with 12 bases in the middle. CDR3 sequence: CASRVQGKNTEAFF. The CDR3 nucleotides are TGTGCCAGTAGGGTCCAGGGAAAGAACACTGAAGCTTTCTTT.

This sequence joins TRBV7-3 and TRBJ2-1; 13 positions match TRBD2. This CDR3 spans 17 amino acids. V shed 5 bases and J 7 bases; nucleotides not matched to a gene: 11. CDR1 and CDR2 (germline): SGHTA, FQGTGA. The CDR3 loop reads CASSPRTSGRVRNEQFF. CDR3 sequence (DNA): TGTGCCAGCAGCCCCCGGACTAGCGGGAGAGTTAGGAATGAGCAGTTCTTC.

V gene TRBV28 combines with J gene TRBJ1-2, with 10 bases lining up with TRBD1. The trim removed 4 bases at V and 6 bases at J, leaving 5 bases unmatched. This CDR3 is 14 amino acids long. Germline V gene data show CDR1 as MDHEN and CDR2 as SYDVKM. The CDR3 spells CASSSTGGANGYTF. CDR3 in DNA: TGTGCCAGCAGTTCGACAGGGGGCGCGAATGGCTACACCTTC.

The chain recombines TRBV10-3 with TRBJ2-7; 9 positions match TRBD1. This CDR3 has 13 amino acids. With V trimmed by 5 bases and J by 6 bases, 5 bases remained unmatched. Germline lookup yields CDR1 ENHRY and CDR2 SYGVKD. CDR3: CAISPGTGFEQYF. The CDR3 DNA sequence: TGTGCCATCAGTCCCGGGACAGGGTTCGAGCAGTACTTC.

This sequence joins TRBV28 and TRBJ1-2, with D possibly TRBD1 on 5 matching bases. Per the germline V gene, CDR1 is MDHEN and CDR2 is SYDVKM. The V and J ends lost 0 bases and 3 bases respectively, with 11 bases between them. The CDR3 consists of 15 residues. Here the CDR3 DNA reads TGTGCCAGCAGTTTATGGGGGACCGGAGACTATGGCTACACCTTC. Its translation is CASSLWGTGDYGYTF.

The chain is built from TRBV5-4 and TRBJ1-2, with 8 bases aligning to TRBD1. V gave up 4 bases and J gave up 4 bases; unmatched junction bases: 3. Per the germline V gene, CDR1 is SGHNT and CDR2 is YYREEE (reference sequence). The CDR3 covers 13 residues. The CDR3 DNA reads TGTGCCAGCAGCAAGGACAGGGCCTATGGCTACACCTTC. It specifies CASSKDRAYGYTF. Supplemented by reference TRBV5-4 and TRBJ1-2, the full variable domain reads ETGVTQSPTHLIKTRGQQVTLRCSSQSGHNTVSWYQQALGQGPQFIFQYYREEENGRGNFPPRFSGLQFPNYSSELNVNALELDDSALYLCASSKDRAYGYTFGSGTRLTVV.

CDR3 protein: CASSLDRYNEQFF. The CDR3 region has the DNA TGTGCCAGCAGCTTAGACCGCTACAATGAGCAGTTCTTC. The chain uses TRBV11-3 and TRBJ2-1; D is undetermined. The CDR3 has 13 residues. Trimming pared 0 bases from V and 3 bases from J, leaving 3 bases between. Germline CDR1 SGHNT, CDR2 YENEEA.

V and J are TRBV2 and TRBJ2-2, with D unresolved. Per the germline V gene, CDR1 is SNHLY and CDR2 is FYNNEI. The CDR3 has 15 amino acids. Trimming removed 3 bases at V and 6 bases at J, with 14 bases between. In DNA, the CDR3 is TGTGCCAGCAGTGAGAACGGTTTCGGTTCCGGGGAGCTGTTTTTT. Protein product: CASSENGFGSGELFF.